Presented here are 11 T cell receptor beta chains from one specimen sequenced in a study of OX40 agonist ivuxolimab in advanced cancers. Receptor amplification or capture employed the immunoSEQ multiplex PCR assay. TCRdb's version of the immuneACCESS table is confined to in-frame rearrangements and falls short of the full clone set. An unresolved V gene accounts for under half of the shortfall where checked; the remainder is of unknown origin. The sample table lists around 70,000 clones, more than 75% of them with a count of one. Approximately 7% of the sample is held by the ten biggest clonotypes. Sequenced material: CD4+ or CD8+ T cells sorted from blood, taken in a trial of the OX40 agonist ivuxolimab. The receptors originated from an adult with an advanced solid tumor such as melanoma, head and neck, liver or kidney cancer.

This clone was observed once. The chain couples TRBV5-1 to TRBJ1-1; D possibly corresponds to TRBD1 (6 bases). CDR1 and CDR2 (germline): SGHRS, YFSETQ. V was trimmed by 4 bases and J by 5 bases, leaving 12 bases between them. The CDR3 covers 13 residues. The DNA of the CDR3 is TGCGCCAGCAGCAGACTACAGGGAACTGAAGCTTTCTTT. Residues: CASSRLQGTEAFF.

The chain carries TRBV7-8 and TRBJ2-3; 9 bases fit TRBD2. This CDR3 spans 14 amino acids. Germline V CDR1 and CDR2: SGHVS, FQNEAQ. V trimming: 4 bases; J trimming: 2 bases; junction bases outside the gene matches: 1. Written as DNA, the CDR3 is TGTGCCAGCAGCTCGGGACTAGCCACAGATACGCAGTATTTT. Amino acids: CASSSGLATDTQYF. The full variable domain, completed using reference TRBV7-8 and TRBJ2-3, is GAGVSQSPRYKVAKRGQDVALRCDPISGHVSLFWYQQALGQGPEFLTYFQNEAQLDKSGLPSDRFFAERPEGSVSTLKIQRTQQEDSAVYLCASSSGLATDTQYFGPGTRLTVL.

The chain uses TRBV6-5 and TRBJ1-3; D gene unclear. Per the germline V gene, CDR1 is MNHEY and CDR2 is SVGAGI. V was trimmed by 4 bases and J by 0 bases, leaving 10 bases between them. The CDR3 has 15 amino acids. The CDR3 loop is CASSSPRTSGNTIYF. CDR3 bases: TGTGCCAGCAGTTCCCCACGGACCTCTGGAAACACCATATATTTT.

The chain uses TRBV10-3 and TRBJ1-5; TRBD1 agrees at 11 bases. Germline loops: CDR1 ENHRY, CDR2 SYGVKD. V dropped 6 bases and J dropped 2; count of bases not matched to a gene: 3. CDR3 length: 15 amino acids. The CDR3 DNA follows: TGTGCCATCAGGGGACAGGGGGATGGCAATCAGCCCCAGCATTTT. Translation: CAIRGQGDGNQPQHF.

The chain uses TRBV6-6 and TRBJ1-5, with unresolved D. Trimming cost V 6 bases and J 2 bases, with 8 bases left between them. This CDR3 is built from 13 residues. Germline V gene sequence: CDR1 MNHNY, CDR2 SVGAGI (reference sequence). The CDR3 sequence: CASRWEGNQPQHF. The DNA for the CDR3 is TGTGCCAGCAGATGGGAAGGCAATCAGCCCCAGCATTTT.

V usage is TRBV19 and J usage is TRBJ2-1, with 10 bases identical to TRBD2. The V and J ends lost 5 bases and 1 base, in that order; junction bases with no gene match: 5. CDR3 length: 16 amino acids. Germline-derived CDR1 and CDR2 are LNHDA and SQIVND (reference sequence). CDR3 loop: CASSSTLAGSYNEQFF. CDR3 DNA: TGTGCCAGTAGTTCCACACTAGCGGGATCCTACAATGAGCAGTTCTTC.

The rearrangement joins TRBV5-1 to TRBJ2-1, with TRBD2 matching over 13 bases. Germline V gene sequence: CDR1 SGHRS, CDR2 YFSETQ. This CDR3 region has 14 residues. Unmatched junction bases numbered 2, after V lost 4 bases and J lost 7 bases. The CDR3 DNA follows: TGCGCCAGCAGCCAGGGACTAGCGGGGAATGAGCAGTTCTTC. Its translation: CASSQGLAGNEQFF.

The chain has TRBV7-3 and TRBJ2-5, with a possible D match to TRBD2 (5 bases). The CDR3 contains 14 residues. Trimming cost V 1 base and J 3 bases, with 9 bases left between them. Germline V lookup: CDR1 SGHTA, CDR2 FQGTGA. The CDR3 here is CASSLIPGEETQYF. The CDR3 bases are TGTGCCAGCAGCTTAATTCCCGGGGAAGAGACCCAGTACTTC.

The genes are TRBV15 and TRBJ1-2; the D is unclear. The CDR3 contains 15 residues. Looked up from germline, CDR1 is LNHNV and CDR2 is YYDKDF (reference sequence). V lost 5 bases and J 8 bases, leaving 21 bases between the germline ends. CDR3 nucleotides: TGTGCCACCAGCCACGACTTCGGTCCTTCGGGAGGCTACACCTTC. It specifies CATSHDFGPSGGYTF. The full variable domain, its missing parts supplied by reference TRBV15 and TRBJ1-2, is DAMVIQNPRYQVTQFGKPVTLSCSQTLNHNVMYWYQQKSSQAPKLLFHYYDKDFNNEADTPDNFQSRRPNTSFCFLDIRSPGLGDTAMYLCATSHDFGPSGGYTFGSGTRLTVV.

In this sample, this clone turned up once. The chain recombines TRBV19 with TRBJ1-2, with D perhaps matching TRBD1 (5 bases). From germline, CDR1 is LNHDA and CDR2 SQIVND (reference sequence). Trimming removed 8 bases at V and 4 bases at J, with 14 bases between. The CDR3 loop spans 13 amino acids. The CDR3: CASQLGPRYGYTF. CDR3 in DNA: TGTGCCAGTCAGTTGGGACCGCGCTATGGCTACACCTTC.

This clone is categorized as medium-sized (0.01 to 0.1%). This rearrangement joins TRBV7-6 to TRBJ1-1; TRBD1 is a possible D gene (5 bases). CDR1 SGHVS and CDR2 FNYEAQ come from the germline V gene. V was shortened by 5 bases and J by 8 bases, with 9 bases between the two germline ends. The CDR3 runs to 11 residues. The CDR3 loop is CASSRGPEAFF. CDR3 bases: TGTGCCAGCAGCCGGGGACCGGAAGCTTTCTTT.